Listed here are 2 T cell receptor beta chains from one sample, sequenced in a study of B cell selection in AIRE deficiency. Repertoires were generated with immunoSEQ multiplex PCR, while TCRdb's copy carries only in-frame clones and drops some. The repertoire has around 20,000 clones, roughly 97% of them found once; the top ten carry roughly 0.3%. Conventional CD4 T cells were sorted as CD4+CD127+ cells. The sequenced sample was conventional CD4+ T cells sorted from PBMCs. These receptors originate from a human donor with AIRE deficiency.

The chain carries TRBV11-3 and TRBJ2-5; no clear D gene. The CDR3 contains 12 residues. The germline V and J ends were trimmed by 5 bases and 0 bases, with 4 bases remaining between them. Germline-derived CDR1 and CDR2 are SGHNT and YENEEA. CDR3 region: CASSGNQETQYF. As DNA, the CDR3 is TGTGCCAGCAGCGGCAACCAAGAGACCCAGTACTTC.

This chain uses TRBV5-5 with TRBJ2-7; possibly TRBD1 for D (5 bases). The V end was cut by 4 bases, the J end by 1 base, with 12 bases between. Looked up from germline, CDR1 is SGHKS and CDR2 is YYEKEE (reference sequence). CDR3 length equals 14 residues. CDR3 bases: TGTGCCAGCAGCCCCAGGGTGACGTCCTACGAGCAGTACTTC. Its translation: CASSPRVTSYEQYF. The full variable domain, with the rest looked up from reference TRBV5-5 and TRBJ2-7, is DAGVTQSPTHLIKTRGQQVTLRCSPISGHKSVSWYQQVLGQGPQFIFQYYEKEERGRGNFPDRFSARQFPNYSSELNVNALLLGDSALYLCASSPRVTSYEQYFGPGTRLTVT.